This passage covers 4 T cell receptor beta chains from one sample sequenced in a study of T cell repertoires in cytomegalovirus infection (dated by TCRdb to the late 2010s). Instrument used: Illumina HiSeq 1500. TCRdb itself trimmed the public reads at Q25 with fastp, ran MiXCR and retained productive beta chains. Rows are combined by CDR3 protein, so each entry shows the most common genes and DNA. This sample holds approximately 190,000 distinct CDR3 sequences; under 30% were observed only once. The leading ten clones occupy 30% to 35% of the sample. The sample taken for sequencing was PBMCs. The receptors here all came from a human donor in good health (CMV status not recorded). Some clones in this sample may be carry-over from other donors' samples.

This clonotype appeared a few times. The chain combines TRBV2 with TRBJ2-2; D gene unclear. The CDR3 spans 13 residues. Germline V CDR1 and CDR2: SNHLY, FYNNEI. V dropped 7 bases and J dropped 6 bases, with 12 bases sitting between them. As DNA, the CDR3 is TGTGCCAGCACTCTAGGTGTGGCCGGGGAGCTGTTTTTT. Its translation: CASTLGVAGELFF.

A few counts support this clonotype. The chain carries TRBV27 and TRBJ2-1; tentative D call: TRBD1 (6 bases). The ends were cut back, 0 bases at V and 0 bases at J, with 15 bases in the middle. The length of the CDR3 is 18 residues. Germline CDR1 is MNHEY and CDR2 is SMNVEV (reference sequence). In DNA form, the CDR3 reads TGTGCCAGCAGTTTATCACCCCCGGGACAATTCTCCTACAATGAGCAGTTCTTC. As protein: CASSLSPPGQFSYNEQFF.

The J gene is TRBJ1-3, the V gene TRBV6-6, with a weak D call TRBD1 (6 bases). Trimming pared 6 bases from V and 0 bases from J, leaving 15 bases between. The germline gives CDR1 MNHNY, CDR2 SVGAGI (reference sequence). The CDR3 is made up of 16 amino acids. The CDR3 nucleotides are TGTGCCAGCAGGGGGACACGATCCAGCTCTGGAAACACCATATATTTT. This gives the protein CASRGTRSSSGNTIYF.

V and J are TRBV29-1 and TRBJ2-5; possibly TRBD1 or TRBD2 for D (5 bases each). The germline V gene has CDR1 SQVTM and CDR2 ANQGSEA. This CDR3 has 11 residues. V was clipped by 4 bases and J by 3 bases, with 6 bases between them. Written as DNA, the CDR3 is TGCAGCGTTGGAGGGGAAGAGACCCAGTACTTC. Amino acids: CSVGGEETQYF. The full variable domain, completed using reference TRBV29-1 and TRBJ2-5, is SAVISQKPSRDICQRGTSLTIQCQVDSQVTMMFWYRQQPGQSLTLIATANQGSEATYESGFVIDKFPISRPNLTFSTLTVSNMSPEDSSIYLCSVGGEETQYFGPGTRLLVL.